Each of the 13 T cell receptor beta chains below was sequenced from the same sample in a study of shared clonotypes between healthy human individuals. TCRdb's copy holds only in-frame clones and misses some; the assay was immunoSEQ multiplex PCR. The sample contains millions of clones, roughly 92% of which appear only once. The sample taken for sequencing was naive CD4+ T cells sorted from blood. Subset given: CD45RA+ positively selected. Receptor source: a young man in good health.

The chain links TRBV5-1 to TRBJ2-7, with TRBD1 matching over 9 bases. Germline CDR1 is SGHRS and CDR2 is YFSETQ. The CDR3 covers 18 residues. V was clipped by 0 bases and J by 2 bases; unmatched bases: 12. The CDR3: CASSLGGTGKGRPYEQYF. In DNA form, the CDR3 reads TGCGCCAGCAGCTTGGGGGGGACAGGGAAAGGCCGTCCCTACGAGCAGTACTTC.

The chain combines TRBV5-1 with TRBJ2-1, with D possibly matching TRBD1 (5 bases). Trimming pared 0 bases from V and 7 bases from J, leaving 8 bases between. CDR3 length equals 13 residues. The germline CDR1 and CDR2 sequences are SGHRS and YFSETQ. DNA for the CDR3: TGCGCCAGCAGCTTGGGGCCAGGGAATGAGCAGTTCTTC. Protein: CASSLGPGNEQFF.

The CDR3 is CASSPMDGGSGYTF. As DNA, the CDR3 is TGCGCCAGCAGCCCTATGGATGGGGGATCTGGCTACACCTTC. The chain uses TRBV5-1 and TRBJ1-2, with D possibly being TRBD1 (5 bases). The ends were cut back, 4 bases at V and 7 bases at J, with 17 bases in the middle. This CDR3 contains 14 residues. CDR1 is SGHRS and CDR2 is YFSETQ in the germline V gene. Full variable domain (missing parts from reference TRBV5-1 and TRBJ1-2): KAGVTQTPRYLIKTRGQQVTLSCSPISGHRSVSWYQQTPGQGLQFLFEYFSETQRNKGNFPGRFSGRQFSNSRSEMNVSTLELGDSALYLCASSPMDGGSGYTFGSGTRLTVV.

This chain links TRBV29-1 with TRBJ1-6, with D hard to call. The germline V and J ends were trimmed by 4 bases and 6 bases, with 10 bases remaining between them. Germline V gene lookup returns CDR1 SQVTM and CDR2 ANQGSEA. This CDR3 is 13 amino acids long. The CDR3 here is CSVGEEGNSPLHF. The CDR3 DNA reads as TGCAGCGTTGGAGAGGAGGGTAATTCACCCCTCCACTTT. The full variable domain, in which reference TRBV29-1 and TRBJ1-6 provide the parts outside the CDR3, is SAVISQKPSRDICQRGTSLTIQCQVDSQVTMMFWYRQQPGQSLTLIATANQGSEATYESGFVIDKFPISRPNLTFSTLTVSNMSPEDSSIYLCSVGEEGNSPLHFGNGTRLTVT.

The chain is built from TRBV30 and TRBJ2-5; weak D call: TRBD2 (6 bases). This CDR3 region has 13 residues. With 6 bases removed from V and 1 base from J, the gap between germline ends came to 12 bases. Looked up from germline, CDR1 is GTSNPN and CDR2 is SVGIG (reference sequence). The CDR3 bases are TGTGCCTGTGCCCCGGGACTCCAAGAGACCCAGTACTTC. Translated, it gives CACAPGLQETQYF.

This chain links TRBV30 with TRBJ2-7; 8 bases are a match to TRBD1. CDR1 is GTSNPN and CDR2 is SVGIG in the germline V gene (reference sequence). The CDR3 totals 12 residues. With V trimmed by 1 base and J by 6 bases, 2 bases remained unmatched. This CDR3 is CAWSGTGLEQYF. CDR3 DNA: TGTGCCTGGAGTGGGACAGGGCTCGAGCAGTACTTC.

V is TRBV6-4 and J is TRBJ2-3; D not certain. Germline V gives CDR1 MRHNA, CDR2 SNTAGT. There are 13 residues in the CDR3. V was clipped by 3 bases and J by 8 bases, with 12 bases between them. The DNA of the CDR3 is TGTGCCAGCAGTGAGGAATTCGCGGCTACGCAGTATTTT. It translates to CASSEEFAATQYF.

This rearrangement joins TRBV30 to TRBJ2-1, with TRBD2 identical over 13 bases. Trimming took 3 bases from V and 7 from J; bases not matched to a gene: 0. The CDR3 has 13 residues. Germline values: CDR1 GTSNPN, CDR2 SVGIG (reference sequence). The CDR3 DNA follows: TGTGCCTGGAGGACTAGCGGGAGGAATGAGCAGTTCTTC. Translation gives CAWRTSGRNEQFF.

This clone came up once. CDR3 bases: TGTGCCAGCAGTGAACTTTTTTACTCGGGACAGCCTTACGAGCAGTACTTC. Its protein product is CASSELFYSGQPYEQYF. V is TRBV6-1 and J is TRBJ2-7, with TRBD1 matching 7 bases. The length of the CDR3 is 17 residues. Germline V gene lookup returns CDR1 MNHNS and CDR2 SASEGT. Trimming removed 2 bases from V and 4 bases from J; junction bases left unmatched: 14.

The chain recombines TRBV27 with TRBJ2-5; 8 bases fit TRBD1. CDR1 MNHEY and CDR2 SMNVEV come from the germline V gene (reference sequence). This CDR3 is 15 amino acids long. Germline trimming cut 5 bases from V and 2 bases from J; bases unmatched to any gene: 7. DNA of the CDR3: TGTGCCAGCAGTACCCGACAGGGGACTCAAGAGACCCAGTACTTC. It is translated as CASSTRQGTQETQYF.

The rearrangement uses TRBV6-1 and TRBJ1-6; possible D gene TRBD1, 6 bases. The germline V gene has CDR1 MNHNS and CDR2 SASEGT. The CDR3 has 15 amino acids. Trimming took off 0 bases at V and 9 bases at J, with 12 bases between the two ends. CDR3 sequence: CASSEAGGGGSPLHF. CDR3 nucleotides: TGTGCCAGCAGTGAAGCGGGGGGGGGCGGTTCACCCCTCCACTTT.

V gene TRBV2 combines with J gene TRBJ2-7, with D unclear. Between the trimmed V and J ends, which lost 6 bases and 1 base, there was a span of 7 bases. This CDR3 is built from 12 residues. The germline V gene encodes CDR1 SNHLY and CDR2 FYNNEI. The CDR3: CASSMISYEQYF. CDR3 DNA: TGTGCCAGCAGCATGATATCCTACGAGCAGTACTTC.

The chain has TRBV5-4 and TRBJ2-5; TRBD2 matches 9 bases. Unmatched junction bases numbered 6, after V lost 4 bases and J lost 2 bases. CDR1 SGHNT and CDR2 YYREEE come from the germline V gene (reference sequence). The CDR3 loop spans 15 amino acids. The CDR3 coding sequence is TGTGCCAGCAGCCTCTTTAGCGGGAGTCAAGAGACCCAGTACTTC. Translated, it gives CASSLFSGSQETQYF.